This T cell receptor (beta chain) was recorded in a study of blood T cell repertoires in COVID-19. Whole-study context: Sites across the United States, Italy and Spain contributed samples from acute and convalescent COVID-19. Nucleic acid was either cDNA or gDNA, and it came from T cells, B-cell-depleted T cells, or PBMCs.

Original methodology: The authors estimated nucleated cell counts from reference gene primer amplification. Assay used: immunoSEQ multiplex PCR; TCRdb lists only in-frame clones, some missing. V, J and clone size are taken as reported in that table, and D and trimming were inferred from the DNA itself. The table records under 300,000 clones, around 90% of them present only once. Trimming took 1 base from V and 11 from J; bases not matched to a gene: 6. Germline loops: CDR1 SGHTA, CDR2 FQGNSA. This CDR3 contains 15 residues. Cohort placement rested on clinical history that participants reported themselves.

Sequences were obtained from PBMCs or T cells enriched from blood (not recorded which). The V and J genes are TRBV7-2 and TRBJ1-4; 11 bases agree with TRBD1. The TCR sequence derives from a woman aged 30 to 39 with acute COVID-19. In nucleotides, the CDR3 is TGTGCCAGCAGCTTAGATCGGACAGGGGGCGGGAAACTGTTTTTT. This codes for CASSLDRTGGGKLFF.